The 29 T cell receptor beta chains below all came from one sample that was sequenced in a study of metastatic and nonmetastatic thyroid tumors. TCRdb re-analyzed the PCR reads using MiXCR. The sample yields roughly 34,000 clones, around a third seen once. Thyroid surgery was preceded by no treatment in any patient. Sequencing input: tumor tissue. The receptors come from a female donor with papillary thyroid cancer or a benign thyroid nodule (not recorded which). Some clones in this sample may be carry-over from other donors' samples.

This clone was seen only a few times. This chain links TRBV7-2 with TRBJ2-7; 11 nucleotides line up with TRBD2. The CDR3 covers 14 residues. Germline V lookup: CDR1 SGHTA, CDR2 FQGNSA. V gave up 1 base and J gave up 7 bases; unmatched junction bases: 3. CDR3 loop: CASSLVAGGAEQYF. The CDR3, as DNA: TGTGCCAGCAGCTTAGTAGCGGGAGGGGCTGAGCAGTACTTC.

The chain links TRBV11-2 to TRBJ1-2, with a possible D match to TRBD1 (5 bases). Germline CDR1 reads SGHAT; CDR2 reads FQNNGV. Trimming cost V 5 bases and J 1 base, with 11 bases left between them. The CDR3 length is 14 residues. The CDR3 is CASSVGTDNYGYTF. Here the CDR3 DNA reads TGTGCCAGCAGCGTCGGGACGGATAACTATGGCTACACCTTC.

By sample share, this clone is large. The chain carries TRBV5-1 and TRBJ2-7; 7 bases align to TRBD1. This CDR3 spans 13 amino acids. The V gene end was trimmed by 7 bases and the J gene end by 6 bases; junction bases not matched to a gene: 10. CDR1 is SGHRS and CDR2 is YFSETQ in the germline V gene. In nucleotides, the CDR3 is TGCGCCAGCCGGTGGACAGGAGGACCCGAGCAGTACTTC. Translated: CASRWTGGPEQYF. Supplemented by reference TRBV5-1 and TRBJ2-7, the full variable domain reads KAGVTQTPRYLIKTRGQQVTLSCSPISGHRSVSWYQQTPGQGLQFLFEYFSETQRNKGNFPGRFSGRQFSNSRSEMNVSTLELGDSALYLCASRWTGGPEQYFGPGTRLTVT.

The table lists this clone with a few counts. V and J are TRBV24-1 and TRBJ1-2; tentatively, D is TRBD1 (5 bases). This CDR3 is built from 14 residues. Germline CDR1 KGHDR, CDR2 SFDVKD. Trimming removed 4 bases at V and 0 bases at J, with 8 bases between. The CDR3 reads CATSEPTANYGYTF. In DNA, the CDR3 is TGTGCCACCAGTGAGCCGACAGCTAACTATGGCTACACCTTC.

The chain combines TRBV7-2 with TRBJ1-3, with D perhaps TRBD1 (5 bases). Germline CDR1 SGHTA, CDR2 FQGNSA. The CDR3 has 17 residues. V was trimmed by 1 base and J by 2 bases, leaving 15 bases between them. This chain's CDR3 is CASSLGFRGTPGNTIYF. The CDR3 DNA is TGTGCCAGCAGCTTAGGCTTCCGGGGGACTCCTGGAAACACCATATATTTT.

This clone showed up just a few times. V gene TRBV2 combines with J gene TRBJ2-7; TRBD1 aligns across 7 bases. The V segment lost 5 bases and the J segment 7 bases; nucleotides outside the gene matches: 11. Per germline, CDR1 SNHLY and CDR2 FYNNEI. The CDR3 sequence is 14 residues long. CDR3 DNA: TGTGCCAGCAGTTACAGGGGACAGCGACCGGAGCAGTACTTC. Its translation is CASSYRGQRPEQYF.

V gene TRBV5-1 combines with J gene TRBJ2-7; D call uncertain. CDR3 size: 14 residues. The V and J ends lost 4 bases and 1 base respectively, with 12 bases between them. Germline CDR1 SGHRS, CDR2 YFSETQ. CDR3 amino acids: CASSPRGSSYEQYF. The CDR3 DNA is TGCGCCAGCAGCCCACGTGGATCGTCCTACGAGCAGTACTTC.

The V and J genes are TRBV28 and TRBJ1-1; D perhaps matches TRBD1 (6 bases). The CDR3 totals 15 residues. Germline loops: CDR1 MDHEN, CDR2 SYDVKM. V was cut by 4 bases and J by 5 bases, with 17 bases left in between. The CDR3 spells CASSSSGGARTEAFF. CDR3 bases: TGTGCCAGCAGTTCTTCCGGGGGGGCGAGAACTGAAGCTTTCTTT.

This clone was counted only a few times. Compared with germline, one end of the junction differs, possibly owing to a read error. The V and J genes are TRBV28 and TRBJ1-6; the D is unclear. Germline V CDR1 and CDR2: MDHEN, SYDVKM. This CDR3 has 14 residues. CDR3 protein: CASRLADTNSPLHF. The DNA of the CDR3 is TGTGCCAGCAGACTTGCAGACACTAATTCCCCCCTCCACTTT. The variable domain in full, with the rest retrieved from reference TRBV28 and TRBJ1-6, is DVKVTQSSRYLVKRTGEKVFLECVQDMDHENMFWYRQDPGLGLRLIYFSYDVKMKEKGDIPEGYSVSREKKERFSLILESASTNQTSMYLCASRLADTNSPLHFGNGTRLTVT.

This sequence joins TRBV7-2 and TRBJ2-2; D is perhaps TRBD1 or TRBD2 (6 bases each). V was pared by 3 bases and J by 5 bases, with 13 bases between. Per germline, CDR1 SGHTA and CDR2 FQGNSA. The CDR3 is 15 residues long. The CDR3 protein is CASSLGGKSTGELFF. The DNA for the CDR3 is TGTGCCAGCAGCTTGGGGGGCAAGAGTACCGGGGAGCTGTTTTTT.

The chain is built from TRBV28 and TRBJ2-1; the D is unclear. V was pared by 3 bases and J by 0 bases, with 12 bases between. CDR1 and CDR2 (germline): MDHEN, SYDVKM. The CDR3 extends over 16 amino acids. The CDR3 region is CASSFLATSSYNEQFF. For the CDR3, the DNA is TGTGCCAGCAGTTTTTTGGCGACCAGCTCCTACAATGAGCAGTTCTTC. Combining the CDR3 with reference TRBV28 and TRBJ2-1 gives the whole variable domain DVKVTQSSRYLVKRTGEKVFLECVQDMDHENMFWYRQDPGLGLRLIYFSYDVKMKEKGDIPEGYSVSREKKERFSLILESASTNQTSMYLCASSFLATSSYNEQFFGPGTRLTVL.

By sample fraction, this clone is medium-sized. The chain carries TRBV19 and TRBJ1-5; TRBD1 aligns across 10 bases. J lost 6 bases, V lost 3 bases, and 5 bases had no gene match. CDR1 and CDR2 (germline): LNHDA, SQIVND (reference sequence). This CDR3 has 15 residues. The CDR3 loop is CASSMGQGMGQPQHF. CDR3 DNA: TGTGCCAGTAGTATGGGACAGGGGATGGGTCAGCCCCAGCATTTT. The whole variable domain, remainder taken from reference TRBV19 and TRBJ1-5, is DGGITQSPKYLFRKEGQNVTLSCEQNLNHDAMYWYRQDPGQGLRLIYYSQIVNDFQKGDIAEGYSVSREKKESFPLTVTSAQKNPTAFYLCASSMGQGMGQPQHFGDGTRLSIL.

The rearrangement links TRBV4-1 to TRBJ1-4; D uncertain. Germline loops: CDR1 MGHRA, CDR2 YSYEKL. Trimming shortened V by 1 base and J by 2 bases, and 11 bases separated the two germline ends. The CDR3 runs to 16 residues. CDR3 coding DNA: TGCGCCAGCAGCCAAGCCTCGACACGGACTAATGAAAAACTGTTTTTT. It specifies CASSQASTRTNEKLFF.

CDR3 loop: CASSELMRTEAFF. The CDR3 nucleotides are TGTGCCAGCAGTGAACTCATGAGGACTGAAGCTTTCTTT. V usage is TRBV6-1 and J usage is TRBJ1-1; D is undetermined. This CDR3 region has 13 residues. From germline, CDR1 is MNHNS and CDR2 SASEGT. V was shortened by 2 bases and J by 5 bases, with 9 bases between the two germline ends.

J is TRBJ2-1 and V is TRBV2; 7 bases are shared with TRBD2. CDR1 is SNHLY, CDR2 FYNNEI, per germline. CDR3 length: 14 residues. The J segment lost 0 bases and the V segment lost 4 bases, leaving 0 bases of the junction unmatched. The CDR3 here is CASSGEGSYNEQFF. The CDR3 bases are TGTGCCAGCAGTGGGGAGGGCTCCTACAATGAGCAGTTCTTC.

At least ten counts were recorded for this clone. The rearrangement links TRBV10-1 to TRBJ2-7; 7 positions match TRBD2. CDR3 size: 14 residues. The germline CDR1 and CDR2 sequences are WNHNN and SYGVQD (reference sequence). V trimming: 11 bases; J trimming: 1 base; junction bases outside the gene matches: 11. The CDR3 nucleotides read TGCGCCGGAGGGGCCCCGGGGGGATCCTACGAGCAGTACTTC. It codes for CAGGAPGGSYEQYF.

A few counts support this clone. This chain links TRBV6-1 with TRBJ2-7; 11 nucleotides match TRBD2. With 3 bases clipped from V and 5 bases from J, the junction kept 9 bases outside the gene matches. The CDR3 has 16 amino acids. The V gene's germline CDR1 is MNHNS and CDR2 SASEGT. In DNA, the CDR3 is TGTGCCAGCAGTGACCCCTCCCTAGCGGGAGGTGACGAGCAGTACTTC. Translation gives CASSDPSLAGGDEQYF.

The CDR3 here is CASSSNSLAAETQYF. DNA for the CDR3: TGTGCCAGCAGCTCCAACTCCCTAGCGGCAGAGACCCAGTACTTC. V usage is TRBV7-9 and J usage is TRBJ2-5; 7 nucleotides match TRBD2. This CDR3 has 15 amino acids. V trimming: 4 bases; J trimming: 4 bases; junction bases outside the gene matches: 9. Germline values: CDR1 SEHNR, CDR2 FQNEAQ (reference sequence).

This sequence joins TRBV7-2 and TRBJ2-4; maybe TRBD1 (6 bases). Trimming removed 1 base at V and 10 bases at J, with 8 bases between. Germline V lookup: CDR1 SGHTA, CDR2 FQGNSA. The CDR3 has 12 amino acids. The CDR3 sequence is CASSLETGIQYF. DNA for the CDR3: TGTGCCAGCAGCTTAGAGACAGGAATTCAGTACTTC.

In its sample, this clone was seen once. The CDR3 region has the DNA TGTGCCAGCTCCCCGGAACGTAGCTACGAGCAGTACTTC. Protein: CASSPERSYEQYF. V usage is TRBV5-4 and J usage is TRBJ2-7, with D hard to call. CDR3 length: 13 amino acids. The V and J ends lost 7 bases and 3 bases respectively, with 14 bases between them. Germline V gene lookup returns CDR1 SGHNT and CDR2 YYREEE (reference sequence).

The count of this clone is one. J is TRBJ1-1 and V is TRBV5-1, with D possibly being TRBD1 (6 bases). Germline loops: CDR1 SGHRS, CDR2 YFSETQ. This CDR3 is 16 amino acids long. The V gene lost 0 bases and the J gene lost 4 bases, with 16 bases spanning the gap. CDR3 sequence: CASSLASQDSGTEAFF. The CDR3, as DNA: TGCGCCAGCAGCTTGGCCTCCCAGGACAGTGGCACTGAAGCTTTCTTT.

This clone was observed many times. The chain carries TRBV6-1 and TRBJ2-2, with a weak D call TRBD1 (6 bases). Germline assignment: CDR1 MNHNS and CDR2 SASEGT. The CDR3 is 16 residues long. Trimming removed 8 bases at V and 1 base at J, with 17 bases between. In DNA, the CDR3 is TGTGCCAGCGAGCCTTCGACAGGACGGAACACCGGGGAGCTGTTTTTT. Encoded protein: CASEPSTGRNTGELFF.

This clone appeared a few times. This rearrangement joins TRBV12-3 or TRBV12-4 to TRBJ2-2, with 7 bases fitting TRBD1. The junction had 15 bases not matched to a gene; V was cut back by 6 bases and J by 2 bases. The CDR3 has 18 amino acids. The CDR3 coding sequence is TGTGCCAGCAGCCATACTTTGACAGGGAACCTAAACACCGGGGAGCTGTTTTTT. This translates into CASSHTLTGNLNTGELFF.

The chain uses TRBV6-5 and TRBJ2-4; TRBD1 aligns across 7 bases. The CDR3 has 12 amino acids. With V trimmed by 0 bases and J by 12 bases, 2 bases remained unmatched. Germline loops: CDR1 MNHEY, CDR2 SVGAGI. CDR3 residues: CASSYSGQNQYF. As DNA, the CDR3 is TGTGCCAGCAGTTACTCGGGACAGAATCAGTACTTC.

The chain combines TRBV28 with TRBJ1-1; D gene unclear. Looked up from germline, CDR1 is MDHEN and CDR2 is SYDVKM. The CDR3 runs 11 residues. Trimming took off 1 base at V and 10 bases at J, with 7 bases between the two ends. The CDR3 nucleotides are TGTGCCAGCAGTTTATCAGAGTTAGCTTTCTTT. Translated: CASSLSELAFF.

This chain links TRBV7-3 with TRBJ1-6, with 9 bases aligning to TRBD1. The CDR3 is 14 amino acids. Per germline, CDR1 SGHTA and CDR2 FQGTGA. V lost 5 bases, J lost 9 bases, and 5 bases stayed unmatched. The DNA for the CDR3 is TGTGCCAGCAGCCTGGGACAGGGAAGTTCACCCCTCCACTTT. This encodes CASSLGQGSSPLHF.

This clone was detected only a few times. The gene calls are TRBV12-3 or TRBV12-4 and TRBJ1-6; 8 positions match TRBD1. The junction had 11 bases not matched to a gene; V was cut back by 5 bases and J by 8 bases. This CDR3 is 16 amino acids long. Here the CDR3 reads CASSPSWTGKYSPLHF. The DNA for the CDR3 is TGTGCCAGCAGTCCGTCCTGGACAGGGAAATATTCACCCCTCCACTTT.

This clone was seen only once. This rearrangement joins TRBV4-3 to TRBJ1-4; 7 bases are a match to TRBD1. The V gene's germline CDR1 is LGHNA and CDR2 YSLEER. CDR3 size: 15 residues. V shed 0 bases and J 11 bases; nucleotides not matched to a gene: 9. The CDR3 sequence: CASSQDGTAPGKLFF. The CDR3 DNA sequence: TGCGCCAGCAGCCAAGATGGGACAGCCCCCGGGAAACTGTTTTTT.

The V and J genes are TRBV6-1 and TRBJ1-2, with D possibly matching TRBD1 (5 bases). This CDR3 has 11 amino acids. CDR1 and CDR2 (germline): MNHNS, SASEGT. The V and J ends lost 8 bases and 10 bases respectively, with 14 bases between them. The CDR3 loop reads CASGRGDVYTF. CDR3 in DNA: TGTGCCAGCGGTAGGGGCGATGTCTACACCTTC.